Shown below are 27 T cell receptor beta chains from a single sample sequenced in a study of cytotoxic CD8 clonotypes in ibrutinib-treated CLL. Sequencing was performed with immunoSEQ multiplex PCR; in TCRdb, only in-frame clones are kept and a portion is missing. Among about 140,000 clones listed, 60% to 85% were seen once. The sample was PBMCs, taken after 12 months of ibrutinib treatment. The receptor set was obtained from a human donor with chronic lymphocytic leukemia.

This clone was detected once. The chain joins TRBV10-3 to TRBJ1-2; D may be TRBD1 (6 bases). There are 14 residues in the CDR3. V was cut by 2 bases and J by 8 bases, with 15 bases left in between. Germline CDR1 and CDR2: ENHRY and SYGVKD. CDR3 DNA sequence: TGTGCCATCAGTGAGAGGGACACAGTGGGAGGCTACACCTTC. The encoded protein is CAISERDTVGGYTF.

The CDR3 DNA is TGTGCCAGCAGCTTCCCAGGGGTGGGAGAAGCTTTCTTT. Its translation is CASSFPGVGEAFF. This sequence joins TRBV11-2 and TRBJ1-1, with D possibly being TRBD1 (6 bases). The CDR3 contains 13 residues. V was shortened by 3 bases and J by 8 bases, with 13 bases between the two germline ends. CDR1 is SGHAT and CDR2 is FQNNGV in the germline V gene.

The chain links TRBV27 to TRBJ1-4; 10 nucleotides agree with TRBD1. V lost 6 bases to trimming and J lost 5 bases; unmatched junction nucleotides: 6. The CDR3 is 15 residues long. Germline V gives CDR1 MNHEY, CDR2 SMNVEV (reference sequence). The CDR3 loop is CASSKMTGGNEKLFF. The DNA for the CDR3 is TGTGCCAGCAGCAAGATGACAGGGGGCAATGAAAAACTGTTTTTT.

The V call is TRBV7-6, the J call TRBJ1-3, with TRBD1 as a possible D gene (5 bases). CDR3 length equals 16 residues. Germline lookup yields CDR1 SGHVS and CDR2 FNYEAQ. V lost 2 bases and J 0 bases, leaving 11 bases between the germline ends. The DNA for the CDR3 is TGTGCCAGCAGCTTATGGGACGGTAGCTCTGGAAACACCATATATTTT. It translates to CASSLWDGSSGNTIYF.

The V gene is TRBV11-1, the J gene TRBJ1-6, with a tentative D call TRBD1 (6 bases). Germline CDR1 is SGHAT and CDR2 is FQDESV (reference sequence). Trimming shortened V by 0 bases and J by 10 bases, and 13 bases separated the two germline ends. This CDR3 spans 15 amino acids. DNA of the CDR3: TGTGCCAGCAGCTTAGCAGGCTCAGGGGAATCACCCCTCCACTTT. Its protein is CASSLAGSGESPLHF.

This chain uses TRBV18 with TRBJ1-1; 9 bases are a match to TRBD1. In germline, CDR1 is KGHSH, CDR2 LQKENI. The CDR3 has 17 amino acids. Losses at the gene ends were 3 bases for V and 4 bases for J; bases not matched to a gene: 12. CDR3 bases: TGTGCCAGCTCACCTACACTTCCGGGACAGGGTTTCACTGAAGCTTTCTTT. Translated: CASSPTLPGQGFTEAFF.

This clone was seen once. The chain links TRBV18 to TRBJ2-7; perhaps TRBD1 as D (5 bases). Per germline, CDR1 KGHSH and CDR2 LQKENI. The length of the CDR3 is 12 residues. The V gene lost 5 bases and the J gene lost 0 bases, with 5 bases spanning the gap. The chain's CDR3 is CASSTGSYEQYF. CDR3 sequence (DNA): TGTGCCAGCTCAACAGGCTCCTACGAGCAGTACTTC.

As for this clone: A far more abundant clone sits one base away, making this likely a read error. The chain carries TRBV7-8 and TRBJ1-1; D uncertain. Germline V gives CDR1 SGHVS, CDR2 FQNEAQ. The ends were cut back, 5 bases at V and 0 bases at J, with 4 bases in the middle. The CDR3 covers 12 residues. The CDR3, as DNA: TGTGCCAGCAGCCGAGTGAACACTGAAGCTTTCTTT. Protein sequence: CASSRVNTEAFF.

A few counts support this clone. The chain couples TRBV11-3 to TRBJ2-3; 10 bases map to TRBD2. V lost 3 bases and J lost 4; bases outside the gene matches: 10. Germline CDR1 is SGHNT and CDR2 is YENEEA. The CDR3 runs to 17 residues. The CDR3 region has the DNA TGTGCCAGCAGCTTCGGGCGACTAGCGGGTTTGCCAGATACGCAGTATTTT. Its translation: CASSFGRLAGLPDTQYF.

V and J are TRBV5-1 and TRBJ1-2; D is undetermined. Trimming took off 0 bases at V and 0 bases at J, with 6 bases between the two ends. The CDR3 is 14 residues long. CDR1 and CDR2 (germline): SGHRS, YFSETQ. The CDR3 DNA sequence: TGCGCCAGCAGCTTGGACACAGCTAACTATGGCTACACCTTC. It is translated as CASSLDTANYGYTF.

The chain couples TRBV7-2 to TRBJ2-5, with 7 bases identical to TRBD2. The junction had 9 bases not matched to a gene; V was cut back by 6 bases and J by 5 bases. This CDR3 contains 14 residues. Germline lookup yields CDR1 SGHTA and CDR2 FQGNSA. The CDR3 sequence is CASSSPEGGETQYF. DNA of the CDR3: TGTGCCAGCAGTTCCCCGGAGGGAGGGGAGACCCAGTACTTC. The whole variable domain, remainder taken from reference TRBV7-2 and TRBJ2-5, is GAGVSQSPSNKVTEKGKDVELRCDPISGHTALYWYRQSLGQGLEFLIYFQGNSAPDKSGLPSDRFSAERTGGSVSTLTIQRTQQEDSAVYLCASSSPEGGETQYFGPGTRLLVL.

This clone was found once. In DNA, the CDR3 is TGTGCCAGCAGCTCCGGGACAGGGGTCGGAAACACCATATATTTT. Translation: CASSSGTGVGNTIYF. The chain joins TRBV13 to TRBJ1-3, with 10 nucleotides matching TRBD1. The germline gives CDR1 PRHDT, CDR2 FYEKMQ (reference sequence). This CDR3 region has 15 residues. Germline trimming cut 4 bases from V and 4 bases from J; bases unmatched to any gene: 4.

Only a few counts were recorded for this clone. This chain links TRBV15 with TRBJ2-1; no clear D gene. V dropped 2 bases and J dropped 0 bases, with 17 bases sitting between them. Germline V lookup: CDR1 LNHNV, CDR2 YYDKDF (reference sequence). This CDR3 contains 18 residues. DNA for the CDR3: TGTGCCACCAGCAGAAACTCCCCGAGTTCGAGCTCCTACAATGAGCAGTTCTTC. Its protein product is CATSRNSPSSSSYNEQFF.

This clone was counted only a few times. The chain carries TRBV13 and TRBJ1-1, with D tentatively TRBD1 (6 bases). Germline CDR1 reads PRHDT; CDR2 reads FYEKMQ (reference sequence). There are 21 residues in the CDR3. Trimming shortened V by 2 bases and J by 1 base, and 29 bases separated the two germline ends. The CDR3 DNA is TGTGCCAGCAGCTTATATGCGACAGGAGCACAAACCGGGCGAACGAACACTGAAGCTTTCTTT. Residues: CASSLYATGAQTGRTNTEAFF.

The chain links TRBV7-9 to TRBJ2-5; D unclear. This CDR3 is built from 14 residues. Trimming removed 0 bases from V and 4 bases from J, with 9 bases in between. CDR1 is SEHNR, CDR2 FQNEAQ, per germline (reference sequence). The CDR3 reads CASSLAGKVETQYF. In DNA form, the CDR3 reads TGTGCCAGCAGCTTAGCGGGCAAAGTAGAGACCCAGTACTTC.

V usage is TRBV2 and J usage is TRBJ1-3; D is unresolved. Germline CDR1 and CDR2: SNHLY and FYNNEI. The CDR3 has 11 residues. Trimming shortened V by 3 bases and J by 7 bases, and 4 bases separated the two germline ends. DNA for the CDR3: TGTGCCAGCAGTGACTGGAACACCATATATTTT. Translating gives CASSDWNTIYF.

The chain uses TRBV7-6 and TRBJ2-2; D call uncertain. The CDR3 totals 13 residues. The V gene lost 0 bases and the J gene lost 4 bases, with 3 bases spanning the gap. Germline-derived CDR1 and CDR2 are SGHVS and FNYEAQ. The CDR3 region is CASSLAFTGELFF. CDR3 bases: TGTGCCAGCAGCTTAGCTTTCACCGGGGAGCTGTTTTTT.

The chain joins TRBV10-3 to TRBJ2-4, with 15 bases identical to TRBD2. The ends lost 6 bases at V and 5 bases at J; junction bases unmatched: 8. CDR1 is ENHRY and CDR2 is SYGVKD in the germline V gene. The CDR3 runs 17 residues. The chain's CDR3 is CAIRPGLAGGGENIQYF. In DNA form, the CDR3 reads TGTGCCATCAGACCTGGACTAGCGGGAGGGGGGGAAAACATTCAGTACTTC.

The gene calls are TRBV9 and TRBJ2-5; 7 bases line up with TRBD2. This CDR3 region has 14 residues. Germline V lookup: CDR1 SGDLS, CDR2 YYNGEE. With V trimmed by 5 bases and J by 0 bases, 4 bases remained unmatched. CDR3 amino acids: CASSVGGYQETQYF. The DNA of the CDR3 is TGTGCCAGCAGTGTGGGGGGGTACCAAGAGACCCAGTACTTC.

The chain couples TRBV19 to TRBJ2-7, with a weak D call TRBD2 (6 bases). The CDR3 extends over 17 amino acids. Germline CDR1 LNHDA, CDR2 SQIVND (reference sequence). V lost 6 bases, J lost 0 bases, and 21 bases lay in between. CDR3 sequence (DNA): TGTGCCAGTAGCCCATTCACGGGGGACGGCAGCTCCTACGAGCAGTACTTC. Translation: CASSPFTGDGSSYEQYF.

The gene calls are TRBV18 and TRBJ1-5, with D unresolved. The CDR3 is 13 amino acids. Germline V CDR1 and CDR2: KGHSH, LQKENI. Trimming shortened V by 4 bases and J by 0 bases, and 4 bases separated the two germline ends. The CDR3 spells CASSLNSNQPQHF. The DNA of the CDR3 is TGTGCCAGCTCACTTAATAGCAATCAGCCCCAGCATTTT.

For the CDR3, the DNA is TGTGCCAGCAGGCCCCGGGGCAGCTTCGACGAGCAGTACTTC. Residues: CASRPRGSFDEQYF. The chain couples TRBV6-5 to TRBJ2-7; D possibly uses TRBD1 or TRBD2 (5 bases each). The V and J ends lost 6 bases and 5 bases respectively, with 17 bases between them. The CDR3 is 14 residues long. Germline CDR1 MNHEY, CDR2 SVGAGI.

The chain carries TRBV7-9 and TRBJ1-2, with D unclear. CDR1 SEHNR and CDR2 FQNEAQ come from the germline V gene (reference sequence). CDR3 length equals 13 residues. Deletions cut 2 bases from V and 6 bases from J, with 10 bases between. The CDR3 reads CASSLFSGNGYTF. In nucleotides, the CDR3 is TGTGCCAGCAGCTTATTTTCCGGGAATGGCTACACCTTC.

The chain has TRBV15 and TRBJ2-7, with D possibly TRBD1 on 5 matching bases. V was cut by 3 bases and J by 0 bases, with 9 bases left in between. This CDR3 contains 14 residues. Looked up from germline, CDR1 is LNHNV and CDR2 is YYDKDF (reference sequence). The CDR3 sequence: CATSSETVSYEQYF. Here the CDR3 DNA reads TGTGCCACCAGCAGCGAGACAGTCTCCTACGAGCAGTACTTC.

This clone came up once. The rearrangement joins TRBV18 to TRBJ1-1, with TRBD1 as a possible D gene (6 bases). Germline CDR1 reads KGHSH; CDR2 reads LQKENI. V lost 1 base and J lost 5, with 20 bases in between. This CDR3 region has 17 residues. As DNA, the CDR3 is TGTGCCAGCTCACCACGAGAAGGGGGGTCATTTTCAACTGAAGCTTTCTTT. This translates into CASSPREGGSFSTEAFF. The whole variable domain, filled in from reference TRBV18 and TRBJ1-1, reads NAGVMQNPRHLVRRRGQEARLRCSPMKGHSHVYWYRQLPEEGLKFMVYLQKENIIDESGMPKERFSAEFPKEGPSILRIQQVVRGDSAAYFCASSPREGGSFSTEAFFGQGTRLTVV.

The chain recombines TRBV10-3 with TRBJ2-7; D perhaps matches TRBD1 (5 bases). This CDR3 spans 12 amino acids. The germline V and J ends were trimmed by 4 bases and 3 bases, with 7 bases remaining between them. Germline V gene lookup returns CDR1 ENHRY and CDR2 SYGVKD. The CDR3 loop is CAISGQGYEQYF. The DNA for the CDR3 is TGTGCCATCAGTGGGCAGGGCTACGAGCAGTACTTC.

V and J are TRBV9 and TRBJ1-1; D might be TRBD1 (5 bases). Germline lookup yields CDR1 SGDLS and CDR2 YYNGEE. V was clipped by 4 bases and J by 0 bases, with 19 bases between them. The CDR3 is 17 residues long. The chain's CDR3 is CASSPSGQGGMNTEAFF. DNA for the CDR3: TGTGCCAGCAGCCCCAGCGGCCAGGGAGGGATGAACACTGAAGCTTTCTTT.